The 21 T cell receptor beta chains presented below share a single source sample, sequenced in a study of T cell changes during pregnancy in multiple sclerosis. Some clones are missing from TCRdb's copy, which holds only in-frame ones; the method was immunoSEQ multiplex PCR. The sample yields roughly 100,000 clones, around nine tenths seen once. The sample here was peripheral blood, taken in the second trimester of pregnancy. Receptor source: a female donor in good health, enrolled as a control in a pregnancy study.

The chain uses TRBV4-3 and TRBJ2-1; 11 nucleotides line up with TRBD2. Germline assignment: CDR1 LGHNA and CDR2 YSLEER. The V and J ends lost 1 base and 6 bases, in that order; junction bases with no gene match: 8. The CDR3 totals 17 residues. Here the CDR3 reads CASSQVLPLAGGNEQFF. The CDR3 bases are TGCGCCAGCAGCCAAGTCCTACCCCTAGCGGGGGGCAATGAGCAGTTCTTC.

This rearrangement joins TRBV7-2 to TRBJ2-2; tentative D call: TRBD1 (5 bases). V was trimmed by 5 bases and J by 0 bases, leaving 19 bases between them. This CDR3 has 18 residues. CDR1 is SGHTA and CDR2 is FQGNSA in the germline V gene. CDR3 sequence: CASSLYPRVWANTGELFF. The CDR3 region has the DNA TGTGCCAGCAGCCTGTATCCCAGGGTTTGGGCGAACACCGGGGAGCTGTTTTTT.

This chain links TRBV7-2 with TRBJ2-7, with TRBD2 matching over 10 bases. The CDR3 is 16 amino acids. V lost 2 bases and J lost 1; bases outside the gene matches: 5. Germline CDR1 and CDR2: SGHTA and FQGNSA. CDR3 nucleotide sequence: TGTGCCAGCAGCTTACAGCGTAGCGGGGGGTCCTACGAGCAGTACTTC. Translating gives CASSLQRSGGSYEQYF.

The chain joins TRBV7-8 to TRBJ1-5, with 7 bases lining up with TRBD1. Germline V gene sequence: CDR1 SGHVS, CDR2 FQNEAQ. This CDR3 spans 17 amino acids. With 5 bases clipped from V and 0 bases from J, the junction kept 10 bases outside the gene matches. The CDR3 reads CASSPEGTAYSNQPQHF. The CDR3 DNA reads TGTGCCAGCAGCCCGGAGGGGACAGCCTATAGCAATCAGCCCCAGCATTTT.

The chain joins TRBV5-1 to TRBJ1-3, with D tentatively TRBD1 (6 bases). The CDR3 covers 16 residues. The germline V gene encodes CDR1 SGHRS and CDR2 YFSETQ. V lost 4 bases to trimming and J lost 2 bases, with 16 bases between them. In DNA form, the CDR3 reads TGCGCCAGCAGCAACAGCCTCGGGACAACTGGAAACACCATATATTTT. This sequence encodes CASSNSLGTTGNTIYF. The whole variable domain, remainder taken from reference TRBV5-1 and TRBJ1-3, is KAGVTQTPRYLIKTRGQQVTLSCSPISGHRSVSWYQQTPGQGLQFLFEYFSETQRNKGNFPGRFSGRQFSNSRSEMNVSTLELGDSALYLCASSNSLGTTGNTIYFGEGSWLTVV.

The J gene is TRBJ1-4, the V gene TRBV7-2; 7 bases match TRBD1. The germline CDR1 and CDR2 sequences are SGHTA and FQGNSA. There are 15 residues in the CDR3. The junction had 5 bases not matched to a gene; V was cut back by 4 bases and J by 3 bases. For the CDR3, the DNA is TGTGCCAGCAGCTCGGAGGGGGCCGCTAATGAAAAACTGTTTTTT. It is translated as CASSSEGAANEKLFF.

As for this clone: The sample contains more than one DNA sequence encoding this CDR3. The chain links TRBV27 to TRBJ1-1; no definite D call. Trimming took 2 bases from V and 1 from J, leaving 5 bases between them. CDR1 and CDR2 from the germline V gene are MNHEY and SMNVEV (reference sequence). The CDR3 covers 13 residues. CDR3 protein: CASSLGQNTEAFF. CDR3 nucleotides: TGTGCCAGCAGTTTAGGGCAGAACACTGAAGCTTTCTTT.

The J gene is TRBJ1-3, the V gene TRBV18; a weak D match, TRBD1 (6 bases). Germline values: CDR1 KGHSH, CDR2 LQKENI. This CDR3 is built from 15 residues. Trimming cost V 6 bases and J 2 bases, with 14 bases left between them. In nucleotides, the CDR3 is TGTGCCAGCTCGCATCAGGGACAAACTGGAAACACCATATATTTT. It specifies CASSHQGQTGNTIYF.

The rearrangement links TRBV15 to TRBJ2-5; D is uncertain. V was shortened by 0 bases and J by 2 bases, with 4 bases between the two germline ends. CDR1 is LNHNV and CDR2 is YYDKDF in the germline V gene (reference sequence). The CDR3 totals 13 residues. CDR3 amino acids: CATSRDRQETQYF. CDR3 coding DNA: TGTGCCACCAGCAGAGACAGGCAAGAGACCCAGTACTTC. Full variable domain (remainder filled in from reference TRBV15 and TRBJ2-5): DAMVIQNPRYQVTQFGKPVTLSCSQTLNHNVMYWYQQKSSQAPKLLFHYYDKDFNNEADTPDNFQSRRPNTSFCFLDIRSPGLGDTAMYLCATSRDRQETQYFGPGTRLLVL.

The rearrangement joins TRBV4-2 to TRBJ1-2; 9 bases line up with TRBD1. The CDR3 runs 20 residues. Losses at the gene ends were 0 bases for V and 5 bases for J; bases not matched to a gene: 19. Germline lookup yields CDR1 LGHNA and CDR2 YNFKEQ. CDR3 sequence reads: CASSQESLVRGTGLTYGYTF. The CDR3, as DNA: TGTGCCAGCAGCCAAGAATCCCTTGTTCGCGGGACAGGGTTGACTTATGGCTACACCTTC.

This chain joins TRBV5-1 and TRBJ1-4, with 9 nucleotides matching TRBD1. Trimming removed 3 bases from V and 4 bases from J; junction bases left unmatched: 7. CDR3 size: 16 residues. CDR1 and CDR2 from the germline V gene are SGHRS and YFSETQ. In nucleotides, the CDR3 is TGCGCCAGCAGCTGGACAGGGGTGAGGGGTAATGAAAAACTGTTTTTT. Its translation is CASSWTGVRGNEKLFF.

The CDR3 here is CASSLDTGSEKLFF. In DNA form, the CDR3 reads TGCGCCAGCAGCTTGGACACAGGGAGCGAAAAACTGTTTTTT. This chain connects TRBV5-1 to TRBJ1-4, with a tentative D call TRBD1 (6 bases). V gave up 0 bases and J gave up 8 bases, with 11 bases separating them. Germline V gene sequence: CDR1 SGHRS, CDR2 YFSETQ. This CDR3 spans 14 amino acids.

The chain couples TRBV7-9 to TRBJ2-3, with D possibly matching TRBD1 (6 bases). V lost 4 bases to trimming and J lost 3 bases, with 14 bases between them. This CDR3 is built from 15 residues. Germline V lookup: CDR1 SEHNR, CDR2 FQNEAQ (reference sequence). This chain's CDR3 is CASSSATGLTDTQYF. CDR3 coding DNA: TGTGCCAGCAGCTCAGCGACAGGATTAACAGATACGCAGTATTTT.

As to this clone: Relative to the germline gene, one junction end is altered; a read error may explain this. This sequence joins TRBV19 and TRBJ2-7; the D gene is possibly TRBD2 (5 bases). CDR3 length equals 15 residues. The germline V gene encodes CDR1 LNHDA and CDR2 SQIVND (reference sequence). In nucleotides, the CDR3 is TGTGCCACTAGTGGGCGACCTAGCCCCTCCTACGAGCAGTACTTC. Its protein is CATSGRPSPSYEQYF.

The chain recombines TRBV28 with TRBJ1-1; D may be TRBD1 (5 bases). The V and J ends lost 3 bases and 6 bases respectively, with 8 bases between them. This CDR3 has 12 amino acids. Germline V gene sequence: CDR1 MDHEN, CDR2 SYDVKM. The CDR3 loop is CASSLQGSEAFF. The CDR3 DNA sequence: TGTGCCAGCAGTTTGCAGGGTTCTGAAGCTTTCTTT.

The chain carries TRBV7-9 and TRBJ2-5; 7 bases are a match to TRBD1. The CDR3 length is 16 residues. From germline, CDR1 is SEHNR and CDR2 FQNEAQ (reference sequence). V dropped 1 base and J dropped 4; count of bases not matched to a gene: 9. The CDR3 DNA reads TGTGCCAGCAGCTTAGGCGCAGGGGGTTTACGAGAGACCCAGTACTTC. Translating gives CASSLGAGGLRETQYF.

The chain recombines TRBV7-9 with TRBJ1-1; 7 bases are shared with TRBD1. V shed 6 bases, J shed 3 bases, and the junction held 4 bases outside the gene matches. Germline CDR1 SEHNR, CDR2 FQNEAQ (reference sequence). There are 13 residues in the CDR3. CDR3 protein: CASRPQGDTEAFF. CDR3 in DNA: TGTGCCAGCAGACCGCAGGGGGACACTGAAGCTTTCTTT.

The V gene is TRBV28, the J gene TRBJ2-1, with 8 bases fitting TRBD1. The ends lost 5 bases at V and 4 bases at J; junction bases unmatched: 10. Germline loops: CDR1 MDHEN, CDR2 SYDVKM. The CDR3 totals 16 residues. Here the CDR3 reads CASSTTGTGLYNEQFF. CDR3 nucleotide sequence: TGTGCCAGCAGTACAACCGGGACAGGATTATACAATGAGCAGTTCTTC. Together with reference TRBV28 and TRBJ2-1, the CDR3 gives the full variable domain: DVKVTQSSRYLVKRTGEKVFLECVQDMDHENMFWYRQDPGLGLRLIYFSYDVKMKEKGDIPEGYSVSREKKERFSLILESASTNQTSMYLCASSTTGTGLYNEQFFGPGTRLTVL.

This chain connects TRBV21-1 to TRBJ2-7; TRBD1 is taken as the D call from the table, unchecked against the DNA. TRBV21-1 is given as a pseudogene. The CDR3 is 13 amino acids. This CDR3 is CASSKDIGDEQYF. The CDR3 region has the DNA TGTGCCAGCAGCAAAGATATAGGGGACGAGCAGTACTTC.

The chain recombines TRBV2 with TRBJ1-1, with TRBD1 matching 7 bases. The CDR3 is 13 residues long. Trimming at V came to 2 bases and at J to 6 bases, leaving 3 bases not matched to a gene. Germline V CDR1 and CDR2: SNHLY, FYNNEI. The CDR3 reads CASSEWDSPEAFF. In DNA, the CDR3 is TGTGCCAGCAGTGAATGGGACAGCCCTGAAGCTTTCTTT.

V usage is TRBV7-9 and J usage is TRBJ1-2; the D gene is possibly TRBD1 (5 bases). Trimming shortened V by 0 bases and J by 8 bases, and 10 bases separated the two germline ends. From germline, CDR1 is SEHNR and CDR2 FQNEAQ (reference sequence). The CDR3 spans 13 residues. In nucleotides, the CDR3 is TGTGCCAGCAGCTTAGCGGAGGGGTCCGGCTACACCTTC. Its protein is CASSLAEGSGYTF.